These 32 T cell receptor beta chains came from one sample sequenced in a study of blood T cell repertoires in COVID-19 (TCRdb year 2020). Receptor libraries were prepared by the immunoSEQ multiplex PCR assay. TCRdb re-hosts the immuneACCESS table, in-frame sequences only. Its copies lack some clones; in the studies checked, an unresolved V gene accounts for under half of them, and the cause for the rest is not known. The sample records a few hundred thousand clones, about 87% of which are singletons. The ten largest clones represent 10% to 15% of the sample. Source material: peripheral blood. The receptors stem from a woman aged 50 to 65 with COVID-19, enrolled during active disease.

The chain has TRBV4-1 and TRBJ2-5; 13 nucleotides align to TRBD2. Per germline, CDR1 MGHRA and CDR2 YSYEKL. The CDR3 covers 16 residues. After removal of 3 bases from V and 3 bases from J, the junction contained 4 bases not matched to a gene. CDR3 in DNA: TGCGCCAGCAGCCACCCAGGGACTAGCGGGGAAGAGACCCAGTACTTC. Its translation is CASSHPGTSGEETQYF.

The chain carries TRBV20-1 and TRBJ2-3; 9 bases fit TRBD2. CDR1 and CDR2 from the germline V gene are DFQATT and SNEGSKA (reference sequence). J gave up 2 bases and V 3 bases, and 6 bases lay outside the gene matches. The CDR3 extends over 15 amino acids. CDR3 in DNA: TGCAGTGCTAGTCTAGCTAGCGGGGTCACAGATACGCAGTATTTT. This encodes CSASLASGVTDTQYF.

The chain recombines TRBV7-2 with TRBJ2-7, with D uncertain. V was shortened by 5 bases and J by 3 bases, with 20 bases between the two germline ends. The germline CDR1 and CDR2 sequences are SGHTA and FQGNSA. This CDR3 is built from 16 residues. This CDR3 reads CASSTIQDDNDYEQYF. CDR3 in DNA: TGTGCCAGCAGCACGATTCAAGATGACAACGACTACGAGCAGTACTTC.

The V gene is TRBV7-3, the J gene TRBJ2-7; perhaps TRBD1 as D (5 bases). Trimming left V 5 bases short and J 5 bases short, with 22 bases between. The CDR3 extends over 16 amino acids. Germline CDR1 is SGHTA and CDR2 is FQGTGA. CDR3 DNA sequence: TGTGCCAGCAGCCCTCAATCAGACAGCGTGTTGGACGAGCAGTACTTC. Amino acids: CASSPQSDSVLDEQYF.

The chain is built from TRBV7-9 and TRBJ1-1, with D hard to call. The CDR3 is 11 residues long. Germline values: CDR1 SEHNR, CDR2 FQNEAQ (reference sequence). Trimming removed 3 bases at V and 9 bases at J, with 8 bases between. CDR3 amino acids: CASSFADKAFF. The CDR3 DNA follows: TGTGCCAGCAGCTTCGCAGATAAAGCTTTCTTT.

The rearrangement uses TRBV4-1 and TRBJ1-6; 8 nucleotides align to TRBD1. V was pared by 0 bases and J by 1 base, with 2 bases of the junction left unmatched. The CDR3 extends over 17 amino acids. Germline CDR1 reads MGHRA; CDR2 reads YSYEKL. The CDR3 sequence: CASSQDRGRSYNSPLHF. The CDR3 DNA reads TGCGCCAGCAGCCAAGACAGGGGGCGGTCCTATAATTCACCCCTCCACTTT.

The count of this clone is one. V and J are TRBV6-5 and TRBJ2-1; D is uncertain. CDR1 and CDR2 from the germline V gene are MNHEY and SVGAGI. CDR3 length: 13 amino acids. Between the trimmed V and J ends, which lost 7 bases and 5 bases, there was a span of 12 bases. CDR3 protein: CASTGRGNNEQFF. CDR3 DNA: TGTGCCAGCACCGGTCGAGGAAACAATGAGCAGTTCTTC.

J is TRBJ1-1 and V is TRBV7-8; D not resolved. Looked up from germline, CDR1 is SGHVS and CDR2 is FQNEAQ. The V and J ends lost 5 bases and 7 bases respectively, with 23 bases between them. The length of the CDR3 is 16 residues. DNA for the CDR3: TGTGCCAGCAGCCCCCGAGGGATGGCCGTTCCTAATGAAGCTTTCTTT. Protein sequence: CASSPRGMAVPNEAFF.

This chain links TRBV11-2 with TRBJ1-1, with D possibly being TRBD1 (5 bases). Trimming took 0 bases from V and 3 from J, leaving 11 bases between them. The CDR3 loop spans 15 amino acids. CDR1 and CDR2 (germline): SGHAT, FQNNGV. This chain's CDR3 is CASSLESRGYTEAFF. The CDR3 region has the DNA TGTGCCAGCAGCTTAGAATCGCGGGGGTACACTGAAGCTTTCTTT.

This clone was recorded a few times. The chain recombines TRBV19 with TRBJ1-5; 11 positions agree with TRBD1. Per germline, CDR1 LNHDA and CDR2 SQIVND (reference sequence). This CDR3 contains 15 residues. V was clipped by 7 bases and J by 7 bases; unmatched bases: 9. In DNA form, the CDR3 reads TGTGCCAGTACCGCCGGGACAGGGGGACGGCAGCCCCAGCATTTT. It yields the protein CASTAGTGGRQPQHF.

This clone has just one count. This chain uses TRBV28 with TRBJ2-7; 13 bases are a match to TRBD2. The length of the CDR3 is 16 residues. V dropped 4 bases and J dropped 5; count of bases not matched to a gene: 8. Germline CDR1 reads MDHEN; CDR2 reads SYDVKM. Here the CDR3 DNA reads TGTGCCAGCAGTTCCCTTGGGACTAGCGGGGCCAACGAGCAGTACTTC. Its translation is CASSSLGTSGANEQYF.

The gene calls are TRBV19 and TRBJ1-2; 7 nucleotides align to TRBD1. Germline CDR1 LNHDA, CDR2 SQIVND (reference sequence). The CDR3 covers 14 residues. With V trimmed by 11 bases and J by 2 bases, 11 bases remained unmatched. CDR3 DNA sequence: TGTGCCGTTTATCCAGGGGGGCCAAACTATGGCTACACCTTC. Protein: CAVYPGGPNYGYTF.

The chain links TRBV2 to TRBJ2-3, with 9 bases identical to TRBD1. CDR3 length equals 13 residues. J gave up 7 bases and V 5 bases, and 4 bases lay outside the gene matches. The germline V gene has CDR1 SNHLY and CDR2 FYNNEI. The CDR3 reads CASSHDRGNTQYF. The CDR3 region has the DNA TGTGCCAGCAGTCATGACAGGGGGAATACGCAGTATTTT.

J is TRBJ1-6 and V is TRBV27; D gene uncertain. Per the germline V gene, CDR1 is MNHEY and CDR2 is SMNVEV (reference sequence). Between the trimmed V and J ends, which lost 6 bases and 9 bases, there was a span of 15 bases. This CDR3 spans 14 amino acids. CDR3 sequence: CASSLTTQTSPLHF. The CDR3 nucleotides read TGTGCCAGCAGCCTGACTACCCAGACTTCACCCCTCCACTTT.

The table lists this clone with a count of one. The chain recombines TRBV12-5 with TRBJ1-2, with D unclear. CDR1 LGHNT and CDR2 FRNRAP come from the germline V gene. The V gene lost 5 bases and the J gene lost 0 bases, with 16 bases spanning the gap. This CDR3 contains 16 residues. CDR3 protein: CASGKDGISPNYGYTF. The CDR3 DNA follows: TGTGCTAGTGGTAAGGACGGGATTAGTCCTAACTATGGCTACACCTTC. The complete variable domain, with remaining parts taken from reference TRBV12-5 and TRBJ1-2, reads DARVTQTPRHKVTEMGQEVTMRCQPILGHNTVFWYRQTMMQGLELLAYFRNRAPLDDSGMPKDRFSAEMPDATLATLKIQPSEPRDSAVYFCASGKDGISPNYGYTFGSGTRLTVV.

This chain uses TRBV11-3 with TRBJ2-1; TRBD2 might be the D (5 bases). The CDR3 spans 15 residues. V dropped 2 bases and J dropped 6 bases, with 14 bases sitting between them. Per the germline V gene, CDR1 is SGHNT and CDR2 is YENEEA. In DNA, the CDR3 is TGTGCCAGCAGCTTATCCAGCGGTCCCTCCAATGAGCAGTTCTTC. This codes for CASSLSSGPSNEQFF. The complete variable domain, with remaining parts taken from reference TRBV11-3 and TRBJ2-1, reads EAGVVQSPRYKIIEKKQPVAFWCNPISGHNTLYWYLQNLGQGPELLIRYENEEAVDDSQLPKDRFSAERLKGVDSTLKIQPAELGDSAVYLCASSLSSGPSNEQFFGPGTRLTVL.

The table lists this clone with a count of one. This chain connects TRBV27 to TRBJ1-4; D possibly corresponds to TRBD1 (6 bases). The CDR3 loop spans 15 amino acids. The germline gives CDR1 MNHEY, CDR2 SMNVEV (reference sequence). V lost 3 bases and J 7 bases, leaving 15 bases between the germline ends. The CDR3 bases are TGTGCCAGCAGTTTCGACGCAGGGGCCTTTGAAAAACTGTTTTTT. Protein sequence: CASSFDAGAFEKLFF.

This clone was seen only once. The rearrangement joins TRBV5-1 to TRBJ2-7; TRBD2 aligns across 13 bases. The CDR3 consists of 15 residues. V shed 4 bases and J 3 bases; nucleotides not matched to a gene: 4. Germline CDR1 reads SGHRS; CDR2 reads YFSETQ. The CDR3: CASSTGLAGVYEQYF. The DNA of the CDR3 is TGCGCCAGCAGCACCGGACTAGCGGGGGTCTACGAGCAGTACTTC.

This clone was recorded only once. The CDR3 spells CSVVTQGEAFF. In nucleotides, the CDR3 is TGCAGCGTTGTCACCCAGGGGGAAGCTTTCTTT. This chain links TRBV29-1 with TRBJ1-1; weak D call: TRBD1 (6 bases). The CDR3 is 11 residues long. V was trimmed by 4 bases and J by 8 bases, leaving 11 bases between them. The germline V gene has CDR1 SQVTM and CDR2 ANQGSEA.

The chain has TRBV6-5 and TRBJ1-1; TRBD1 is a possible D gene (6 bases). CDR3 length equals 14 residues. From germline, CDR1 is MNHEY and CDR2 SVGAGI. V was shortened by 8 bases and J by 1 base, with 14 bases between the two germline ends. The CDR3 coding sequence is TGTGCCAGCCGCTCTTCAGGGGAGAACACTGAAGCTTTCTTT. It is translated as CASRSSGENTEAFF.

This chain uses TRBV21-1 with TRBJ1-6; no check of the table's D call, TRBD1, against the DNA was made. TRBV21-1 is recorded as a pseudogene. The CDR3 has 17 residues. CDR3 region: CASSKVWDRENNSPLHF. The CDR3 DNA follows: TGTGCCAGCAGCAAAGTTTGGGACAGGGAAAATAATTCACCCCTCCACTTT.

This clone was seen only a few times. This chain uses TRBV15 with TRBJ1-1; D unclear. The CDR3 is 12 residues long. CDR1 is LNHNV, CDR2 YYDKDF, per germline (reference sequence). Between the trimmed V and J ends, which lost 3 bases and 2 bases, there was a span of 4 bases. The CDR3 sequence: CATSRANTEAFF. The DNA of the CDR3 is TGTGCCACCAGCAGGGCCAACACTGAAGCTTTCTTT.

The chain is built from TRBV28 and TRBJ2-5; no clear D gene. V lost 2 bases to trimming and J lost 5 bases, with 9 bases between them. This CDR3 has 13 amino acids. CDR1 is MDHEN, CDR2 SYDVKM, per germline. CDR3 sequence reads: CASSLIGWETQYF. As DNA, the CDR3 is TGTGCCAGCAGTTTAATCGGTTGGGAGACCCAGTACTTC.

The gene calls are TRBV27 and TRBJ2-5; D ambiguous. Trimming pared 2 bases from V and 4 bases from J, leaving 11 bases between. Germline CDR1 reads MNHEY; CDR2 reads SMNVEV (reference sequence). The CDR3 sequence is 14 residues long. CDR3 protein: CASSLRHPGETQYF. The CDR3 nucleotides are TGTGCCAGCAGTTTACGACATCCAGGAGAGACCCAGTACTTC.

V and J are TRBV4-1 and TRBJ2-7, with TRBD1 as a possible D gene (6 bases). The CDR3 contains 14 residues. V lost 4 bases, J lost 0 bases, and 10 bases lay in between. The germline CDR1 and CDR2 sequences are MGHRA and YSYEKL. CDR3 DNA: TGCGCCAGCAGCCTAACGACAGGCTCCTACGAGCAGTACTTC. Protein sequence: CASSLTTGSYEQYF.

The rearrangement uses TRBV10-3 and TRBJ1-4; TRBD1 aligns across 9 bases. V gave up 4 bases and J gave up 8 bases; unmatched junction bases: 8. The germline CDR1 and CDR2 sequences are ENHRY and SYGVKD. This CDR3 contains 15 residues. CDR3 in DNA: TGTGCCATCAGTGGTCAGACAGGGGGTGACGAAAAACTGTTTTTT. It codes for CAISGQTGGDEKLFF.

The chain couples TRBV5-6 to TRBJ1-3; no clear D gene. The germline CDR1 and CDR2 sequences are SGHDT and YYEEEE. CDR3 length: 14 residues. V lost 2 bases and J 0 bases, leaving 6 bases between the germline ends. CDR3: CASSFTSSGNTIYF. The CDR3 DNA follows: TGTGCCAGCAGCTTTACGAGCTCTGGAAACACCATATATTTT.

The chain uses TRBV28 and TRBJ2-5; 9 bases are a match to TRBD2. Germline assignment: CDR1 MDHEN and CDR2 SYDVKM. J gave up 5 bases and V 7 bases, and 17 bases lay outside the gene matches. This CDR3 has 17 residues. The CDR3 DNA reads as TGTGCCAGCACTACCCCGGCGGGGGGGCAGAAGAGGGAGACCCAGTACTTC. It yields the protein CASTTPAGGQKRETQYF.

This chain joins TRBV7-2 and TRBJ2-5; 8 bases fit TRBD2. Germline V gene data show CDR1 as SGHTA and CDR2 as FQGNSA. V shed 3 bases, J shed 5 bases, and the junction held 2 bases outside the gene matches. The CDR3 sequence is 13 residues long. CDR3 amino acids: CASSFSGGETQYF. CDR3 in DNA: TGTGCCAGCAGCTTCAGCGGGGGTGAGACCCAGTACTTC.

In its sample, this clone was seen once. The chain recombines TRBV10-1 with TRBJ2-1; 8 nucleotides line up with TRBD1. The V gene's germline CDR1 is WNHNN and CDR2 SYGVQD (reference sequence). This CDR3 contains 13 residues. V lost 7 bases to trimming and J lost 5 bases; unmatched junction nucleotides: 4. CDR3 bases: TGCGCCAGCAAGGAACAGGGGGACAATGAGCAGTTCTTC. Amino acids: CASKEQGDNEQFF.

The chain uses TRBV6-5 and TRBJ1-2; a possible D gene is TRBD1 (5 bases). Germline V gene lookup returns CDR1 MNHEY and CDR2 SVGAGI. CDR3 length: 13 residues. V lost 2 bases and J lost 8, with 12 bases in between. The CDR3 sequence: CASSYEGVDGYTF. Written as DNA, the CDR3 is TGTGCCAGCAGTTACGAAGGGGTCGACGGCTACACCTTC.

The chain carries TRBV29-1 and TRBJ1-1; 7 bases are a match to TRBD1. V trimming: 6 bases; J trimming: 5 bases; junction bases outside the gene matches: 15. The germline V gene encodes CDR1 SQVTM and CDR2 ANQGSEA. This CDR3 is built from 15 residues. Written as DNA, the CDR3 is TGCAGCGTCCCGACAGGGTCAACTCAATGGACTGAAGCTTTCTTT. The encoded protein is CSVPTGSTQWTEAFF.